A single sample gave rise to the 19 T cell receptor beta chains below, sequenced in a study of T-cell reconstitution after alpha-beta-depleted transplantation in children listed by TCRdb under 2016. The receptor library was made with PCR. Sequencing used an Illumina HiSeq 2500. To normalize quantification of the TCRbeta repertoire, the TCR libraries were built with molecular barcoding that relied on unique molecular identifiers. TCRdb reanalyzed the raw reads on its own, using fastp at Q25 for trimming and MiXCR for clone calling, and kept in-frame beta chains. Every CDR3 protein is listed once, alongside the most common genes and DNA of its rows. The sample data list 400,000 to 500,000 distinct CDR3 sequences, and under 13% of these were observed just once. Roughly 5.1% of the sample lies in the top ten. Sample: PBMCs from the stem cell graft donor, taken from the stem cell graft. These receptors were collected from a human donor who donated a stem cell graft to a child with acute myeloid leukemia.

Many counts were recorded for this clonotype. The chain has TRBV29-1 and TRBJ2-1; 8 bases map to TRBD1. Germline CDR1 SQVTM, CDR2 ANQGSEA. Trimming cost V 8 bases and J 9 bases; bases outside gene matches: 15. CDR3 length: 14 residues. Written as DNA, the CDR3 is TGCAGCATGGCCGGGACAGGAAGGTCCAGTGAGCAGTTCTTC. The encoded protein is CSMAGTGRSSEQFF.

This chain links TRBV20-1 with TRBJ2-2; 8 bases fit TRBD2. Trimming took 0 bases from V and 0 from J; bases not matched to a gene: 12. Germline V gene lookup returns CDR1 DFQATT and CDR2 SNEGSKA (reference sequence). The CDR3 extends over 19 amino acids. The CDR3 nucleotides are TGCAGTGCTAGAGATTGGGCGCGGGGGGTAAACGCGAACACCGGGGAGCTGTTTTTT. Its protein product is CSARDWARGVNANTGELFF.

This clonotype was observed a few times. V is TRBV29-1 and J is TRBJ1-2; D is unclear. CDR3 length: 12 amino acids. V was trimmed by 2 bases and J by 4 bases, leaving 8 bases between them. Germline CDR1 SQVTM, CDR2 ANQGSEA. Here the CDR3 reads CSVELGGYGYTF. The CDR3, as DNA: TGCAGCGTTGAACTCGGAGGCTATGGCTACACCTTC.

This clonotype was detected ten times or more. The rearrangement joins TRBV5-5 to TRBJ2-7; D unresolved. The CDR3 extends over 16 amino acids. V was cut by 1 base and J by 5 bases, with 19 bases left in between. CDR1 and CDR2 (germline): SGHKS, YYEKEE (reference sequence). The CDR3 loop reads CASSLPTWEDYHEQYF. CDR3 bases: TGTGCCAGCAGCTTGCCCACCTGGGAAGATTACCACGAGCAGTACTTC. The complete variable domain, with remaining parts taken from reference TRBV5-5 and TRBJ2-7, reads DAGVTQSPTHLIKTRGQQVTLRCSPISGHKSVSWYQQVLGQGPQFIFQYYEKEERGRGNFPDRFSARQFPNYSSELNVNALLLGDSALYLCASSLPTWEDYHEQYFGPGTRLTVT.

V gene TRBV15 combines with J gene TRBJ1-2, with 8 positions matching TRBD1. This CDR3 spans 14 amino acids. Germline trimming cut 1 base from V and 4 bases from J; bases unmatched to any gene: 2. The germline V gene has CDR1 LNHNV and CDR2 YYDKDF (reference sequence). CDR3 sequence (DNA): TGTGCCACCAGCAGAGTCGGGACAGGCTATGGCTACACCTTC. Its protein is CATSRVGTGYGYTF.

This clonotype has a handful of counts. The V and J genes are TRBV6-5 and TRBJ1-5, with a weak D call TRBD1 (6 bases). The CDR3 runs to 13 residues. Trimming left V 6 bases short and J 5 bases short, with 11 bases between. Germline V gene lookup returns CDR1 MNHEY and CDR2 SVGAGI. The CDR3 coding sequence is TGTGCCAGCAGATTAGAGGGGGATCAGCCCCAGCATTTT. Protein: CASRLEGDQPQHF.

Points on this clonotype: Here the CDR3 omits its conserved ending phenylalanine or tryptophan, so a read error is the likely source. Because the CDR3's place on the DNA is in doubt, the DNA is left out and the CDR3 is given as listed by TCRdb. J is TRBJ2-1 and V is TRBV7-9; TRBD2, as called in the table, went unchecked against the DNA. In germline, CDR1 is SEHNR, CDR2 FQNEAQ (reference sequence). With termini counted, the CDR3 has 11 amino acids. The CDR3 region is CASSLVREGLR.

DNA of the CDR3: TGTGCCAGCAGACCGGACAGGAAGAACACCGGGGAGCTGTTTTTT. It specifies CASRPDRKNTGELFF. This chain links TRBV12-3 or TRBV12-4 with TRBJ2-2; 7 bases line up with TRBD1. The CDR3 is 15 residues long. V trimming: 6 bases; J trimming: 1 base; junction bases outside the gene matches: 5.

This clonotype was seen a few times. The V and J genes are TRBV11-2 and TRBJ2-6; D possibly corresponds to TRBD1 (6 bases). The CDR3 runs to 18 residues. Germline V gives CDR1 SGHAT, CDR2 FQNNGV. Trimming left V 1 base short and J 0 bases short, with 13 bases between. CDR3 sequence (DNA): TGTGCCAGCAGCTTAGTTCACAGGGAGCCCTCTGGGGCCAACGTCCTGACTTTC. Its translation is CASSLVHREPSGANVLTF.

This clonotype was counted at least ten times. The chain combines TRBV12-3 or TRBV12-4 with TRBJ2-1; TRBD2 agrees at 8 bases. Trimming at V came to 4 bases and at J to 6 bases, leaving 11 bases not matched to a gene. CDR3 length: 16 amino acids. This CDR3 reads CASSSWTSRHGNEQFF. The CDR3 DNA reads as TGTGCCAGCAGTTCTTGGACTAGCCGACATGGCAATGAGCAGTTCTTC.

There are a few counts of this clonotype. The CDR3, as DNA: TGCGCCAGCAGCAGCCAGCGAAACACCGGGGAGCTGTTTTTT. Residues: CASSSQRNTGELFF. V gene TRBV5-1 combines with J gene TRBJ2-2; unclear D gene. From germline, CDR1 is SGHRS and CDR2 YFSETQ. V lost 4 bases to trimming and J lost 2 bases, with 9 bases between them. The CDR3 spans 14 residues. The full variable domain, completed using reference TRBV5-1 and TRBJ2-2, is KAGVTQTPRYLIKTRGQQVTLSCSPISGHRSVSWYQQTPGQGLQFLFEYFSETQRNKGNFPGRFSGRQFSNSRSEMNVSTLELGDSALYLCASSSQRNTGELFFGEGSRLTVL.

This clonotype was detected only a few times. The chain links TRBV18 to TRBJ1-4, with D perhaps TRBD1 (5 bases). Deletions cut 3 bases from V and 4 bases from J, with 18 bases between. Germline V gene sequence: CDR1 KGHSH, CDR2 LQKENI. The CDR3 extends over 17 amino acids. The CDR3 nucleotides are TGTGCCAGCTCACCTCCGGTGTGGGACCAGGATAATGAAAAACTGTTTTTT. This codes for CASSPPVWDQDNEKLFF.

This clonotype has ten or more counts. This chain connects TRBV6-2 or TRBV6-3 to TRBJ2-3; the match to TRBD2 covers 11 bases. This CDR3 spans 17 amino acids. V gave up 7 bases and J gave up 6 bases; unmatched junction bases: 15. CDR1 is MNHEY and CDR2 is SVGEGT in the germline V gene. CDR3 amino acids: CASIPGLAGLFPDTQYF. DNA of the CDR3: TGTGCCAGCATCCCCGGACTAGCGGGTCTCTTCCCGGATACGCAGTATTTT.

This clonotype was counted at least ten times. This chain uses TRBV5-1 with TRBJ2-1; a possible D gene is TRBD1 (6 bases). The CDR3 runs 15 residues. Germline CDR1 reads SGHRS; CDR2 reads YFSETQ. V was trimmed by 0 bases and J by 2 bases, leaving 9 bases between them. CDR3 coding DNA: TGCGCCAGCAGCTTGGGGGACACAACCTACAATGAGCAGTTCTTC. Protein product: CASSLGDTTYNEQFF. The full variable domain, rest sourced from reference TRBV5-1 and TRBJ2-1, is KAGVTQTPRYLIKTRGQQVTLSCSPISGHRSVSWYQQTPGQGLQFLFEYFSETQRNKGNFPGRFSGRQFSNSRSEMNVSTLELGDSALYLCASSLGDTTYNEQFFGPGTRLTVL.

This clonotype was seen at least ten times. The gene calls are TRBV5-1 and TRBJ2-1; 7 bases match TRBD2. CDR1 and CDR2 from the germline V gene are SGHRS and YFSETQ. CDR3 length: 15 amino acids. J gave up 3 bases and V 0 bases, and 3 bases lay outside the gene matches. The CDR3 DNA is TGCGCCAGCAGCTTGGCGTCTAGCGGCTACAATGAGCAGTTCTTC. Translation gives CASSLASSGYNEQFF.

This clonotype was detected only once. This chain uses TRBV12-2 with TRBJ1-1. TRBV12-2 counts as a pseudogene. This CDR3 contains 13 residues. The CDR3 loop reads CASRCLQADEAFF. CDR3 nucleotide sequence: TGTGCAAGTCGCTGCCTACAAGCCGATGAAGCTTTCTTT.

This clonotype showed up just a few times. The gene calls are TRBV20-1 and TRBJ2-7; D could derive from TRBD1 or TRBD2 (5 bases each). This CDR3 spans 14 amino acids. The germline V gene encodes CDR1 DFQATT and CDR2 SNEGSKA (reference sequence). V gave up 4 bases and J gave up 2 bases, with 15 bases separating them. The DNA of the CDR3 is TGCAGTGCTACCTCCTCGAGGGGAACCTACGAGCAGTACTTC. Encoded protein: CSATSSRGTYEQYF.

This clonotype was recorded at least ten times. V and J are TRBV15 and TRBJ2-2; D gene ambiguous. V was clipped by 7 bases and J by 4 bases, with 4 bases between them. This CDR3 spans 11 amino acids. CDR1 and CDR2 (germline): LNHNV, YYDKDF (reference sequence). The CDR3 region is CATKFTGELFF. The DNA of the CDR3 is TGTGCCACCAAATTCACCGGGGAGCTGTTTTTT.

This clonotype was detected many times. V and J are TRBV7-9 and TRBJ2-1; possible D gene TRBD1, 6 bases. CDR1 is SEHNR, CDR2 FQNEAQ, per germline (reference sequence). Trimming shortened V by 6 bases and J by 5 bases, and 11 bases separated the two germline ends. This CDR3 is 13 amino acids long. CDR3 amino acids: CASRMDRHNEQFF. The CDR3 bases are TGTGCCAGCAGGATGGACAGACACAATGAGCAGTTCTTC.